Described below is a single T cell receptor (beta chain) sequence and its context. What it binds is unknown. Other DNA sequences in the same sample also yield this CDR3. These data originate in a study of cytomegalovirus exposure and HLA in healthy donors. Study observations and caveats: Cytomegalovirus-associated status was assigned to 164 TCR beta chains. A later analysis found common viral pathogens apparently linked to several of the most significant clusters.

It was with 60 Vbeta and 13 Jbeta primers that the PCR ran. The data were produced by immunoSEQ multiplex PCR, yet TCRdb's version contains in-frame clones alone and is incomplete. This table has about 100,000 clones, roughly three quarters appearing once. CDR3 size: 13 residues. With V trimmed by 9 bases and J by 8 bases, 9 bases remained unmatched. Germline V gives CDR1 SNHLY, CDR2 FYNNEI. Sequencing was carried out using PBMCs. This sequence originates from a man in his forties in good health and CMV-seronegative. The chain couples TRBV2 to TRBJ1-2, with 10 bases that match TRBD1. CDR3 sequence: CASSGQGLEGYTF. CDR3 nucleotides: TGTGCCAGTTCGGGACAGGGGCTGGAAGGCTACACCTTC.